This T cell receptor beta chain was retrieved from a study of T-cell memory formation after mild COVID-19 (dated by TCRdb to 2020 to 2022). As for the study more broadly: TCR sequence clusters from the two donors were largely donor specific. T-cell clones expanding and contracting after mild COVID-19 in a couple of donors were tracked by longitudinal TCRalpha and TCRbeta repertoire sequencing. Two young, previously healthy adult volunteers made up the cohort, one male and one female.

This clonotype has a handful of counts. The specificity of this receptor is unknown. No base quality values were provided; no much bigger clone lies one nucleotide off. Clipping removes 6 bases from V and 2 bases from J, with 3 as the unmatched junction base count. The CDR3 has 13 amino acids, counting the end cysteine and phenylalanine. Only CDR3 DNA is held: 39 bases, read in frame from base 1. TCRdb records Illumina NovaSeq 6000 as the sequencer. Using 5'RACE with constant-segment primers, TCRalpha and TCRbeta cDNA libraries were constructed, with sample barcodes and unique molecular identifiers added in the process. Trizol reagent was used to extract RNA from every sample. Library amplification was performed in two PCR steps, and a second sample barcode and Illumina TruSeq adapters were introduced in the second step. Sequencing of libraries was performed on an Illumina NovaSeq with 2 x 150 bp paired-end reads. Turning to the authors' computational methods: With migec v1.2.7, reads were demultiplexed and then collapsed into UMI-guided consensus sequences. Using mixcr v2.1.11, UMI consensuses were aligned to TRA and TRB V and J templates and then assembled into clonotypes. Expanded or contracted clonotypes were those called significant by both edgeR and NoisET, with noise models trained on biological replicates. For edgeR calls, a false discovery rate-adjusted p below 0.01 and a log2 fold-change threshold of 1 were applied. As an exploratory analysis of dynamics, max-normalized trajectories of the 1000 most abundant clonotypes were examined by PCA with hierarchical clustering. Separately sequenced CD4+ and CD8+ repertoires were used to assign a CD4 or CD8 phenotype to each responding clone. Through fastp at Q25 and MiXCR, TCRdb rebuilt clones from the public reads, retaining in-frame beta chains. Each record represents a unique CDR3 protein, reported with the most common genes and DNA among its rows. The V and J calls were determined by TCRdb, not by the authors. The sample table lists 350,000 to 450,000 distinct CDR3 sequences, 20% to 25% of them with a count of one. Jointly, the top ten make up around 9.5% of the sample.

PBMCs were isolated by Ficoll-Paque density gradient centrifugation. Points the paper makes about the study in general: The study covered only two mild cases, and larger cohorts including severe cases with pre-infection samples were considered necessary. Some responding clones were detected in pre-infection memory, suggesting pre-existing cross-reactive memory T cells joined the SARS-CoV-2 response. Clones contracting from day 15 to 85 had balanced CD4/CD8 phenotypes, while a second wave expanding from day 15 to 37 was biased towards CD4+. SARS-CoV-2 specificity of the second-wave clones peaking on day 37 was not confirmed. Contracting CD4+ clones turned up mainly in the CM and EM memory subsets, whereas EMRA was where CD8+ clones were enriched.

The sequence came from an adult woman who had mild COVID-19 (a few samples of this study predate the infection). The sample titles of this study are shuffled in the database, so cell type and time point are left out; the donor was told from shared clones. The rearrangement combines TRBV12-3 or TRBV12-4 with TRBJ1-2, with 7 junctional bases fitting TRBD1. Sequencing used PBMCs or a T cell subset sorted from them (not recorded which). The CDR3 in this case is CASSRGQNYGYTF. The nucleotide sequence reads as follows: TGTGCCAGCAGCCGGGGACAGAACTATGGCTACACCTTC.